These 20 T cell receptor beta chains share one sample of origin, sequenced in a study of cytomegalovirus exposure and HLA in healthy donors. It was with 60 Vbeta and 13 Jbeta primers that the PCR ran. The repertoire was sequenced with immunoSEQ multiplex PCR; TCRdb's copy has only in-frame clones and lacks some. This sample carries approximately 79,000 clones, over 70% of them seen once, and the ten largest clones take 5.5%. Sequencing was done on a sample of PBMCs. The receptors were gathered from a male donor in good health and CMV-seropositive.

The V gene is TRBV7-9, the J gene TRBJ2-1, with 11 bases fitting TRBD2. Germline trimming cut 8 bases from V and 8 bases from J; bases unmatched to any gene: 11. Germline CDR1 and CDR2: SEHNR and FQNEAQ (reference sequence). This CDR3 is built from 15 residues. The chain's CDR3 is CASVSGRADRDEQFF. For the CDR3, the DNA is TGTGCCAGCGTTAGCGGGAGGGCCGACCGCGATGAGCAGTTCTTC. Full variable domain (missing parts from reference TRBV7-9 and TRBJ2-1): DTGVSQNPRHKITKRGQNVTFRCDPISEHNRLYWYRQTLGQGPEFLTYFQNEAQLEKSRLLSDRFSAERPKGSFSTLEIQRTEQGDSAMYLCASVSGRADRDEQFFGPGTRLTVL.

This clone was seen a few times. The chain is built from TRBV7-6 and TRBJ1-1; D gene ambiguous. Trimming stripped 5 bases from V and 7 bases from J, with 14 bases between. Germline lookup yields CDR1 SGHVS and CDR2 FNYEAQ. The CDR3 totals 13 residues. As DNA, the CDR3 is TGTGCCAGCAGCCCGAATAATCCCAGTGAAGCTTTCTTT. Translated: CASSPNNPSEAFF.

The CDR3 here is CASSQEGAGLAAYNEQFF. The CDR3 DNA is TGCGCCAGCAGCCAAGAAGGAGCCGGGCTAGCAGCTTACAATGAGCAGTTCTTC. This chain connects TRBV4-3 to TRBJ2-1, with D possibly matching TRBD2 (5 bases). The V and J ends lost 0 bases and 4 bases respectively, with 19 bases between them. CDR1 LGHNA and CDR2 YSLEER come from the germline V gene. This CDR3 region has 18 residues.

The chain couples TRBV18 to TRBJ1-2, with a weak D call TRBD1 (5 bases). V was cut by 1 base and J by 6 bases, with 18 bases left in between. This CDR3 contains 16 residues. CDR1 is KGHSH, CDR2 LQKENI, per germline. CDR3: CASSPHPWGRSDGYTF. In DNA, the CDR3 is TGTGCCAGCTCACCACATCCCTGGGGCAGGAGTGATGGCTACACCTTC.

The CDR3 is CASSGDYNSPLHF. The CDR3 DNA is TGTGCCAGCTCCGGAGACTATAATTCACCCCTCCACTTT. V usage is TRBV5-5 and J usage is TRBJ1-6, with unresolved D. The CDR3 runs 13 residues. In germline, CDR1 is SGHKS, CDR2 YYEKEE (reference sequence). Trimming cost V 7 bases and J 3 bases, with 8 bases left between them.

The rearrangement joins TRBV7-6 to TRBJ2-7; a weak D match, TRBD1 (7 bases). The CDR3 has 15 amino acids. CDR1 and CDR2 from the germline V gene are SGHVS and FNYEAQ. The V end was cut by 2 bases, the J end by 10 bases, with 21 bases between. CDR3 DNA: TGTGCCAGCAGCTTATTAGCGGCGACAGGGACTGTACAGTACTTC. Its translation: CASSLLAATGTVQYF.

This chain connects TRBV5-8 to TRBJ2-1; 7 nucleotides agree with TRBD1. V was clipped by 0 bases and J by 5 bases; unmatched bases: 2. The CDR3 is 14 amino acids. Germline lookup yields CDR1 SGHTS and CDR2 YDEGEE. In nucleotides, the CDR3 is TGTGCCAGCAGCTTGGGTACAGGGGACAATGAGCAGTTCTTC. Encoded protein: CASSLGTGDNEQFF.

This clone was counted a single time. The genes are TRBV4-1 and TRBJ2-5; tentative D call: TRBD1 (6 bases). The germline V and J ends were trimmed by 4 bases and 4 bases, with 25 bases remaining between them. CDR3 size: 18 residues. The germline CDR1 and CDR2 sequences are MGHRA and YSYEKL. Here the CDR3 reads CASSRGGIVRARRETQYF. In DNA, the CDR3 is TGCGCCAGCAGCCGAGGGGGTATAGTCCGGGCCAGGAGAGAGACCCAGTACTTC.

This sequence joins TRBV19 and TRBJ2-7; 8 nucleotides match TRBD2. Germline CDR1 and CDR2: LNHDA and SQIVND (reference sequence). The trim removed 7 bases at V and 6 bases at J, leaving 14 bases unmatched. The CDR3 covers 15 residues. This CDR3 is CASTLSSAGGSEQYF. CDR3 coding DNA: TGTGCCAGTACCCTATCCAGCGCGGGAGGTTCCGAGCAGTACTTC.

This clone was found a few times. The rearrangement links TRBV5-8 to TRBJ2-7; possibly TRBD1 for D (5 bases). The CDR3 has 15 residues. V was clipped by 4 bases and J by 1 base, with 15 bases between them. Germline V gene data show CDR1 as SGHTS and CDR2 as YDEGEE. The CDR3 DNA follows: TGTGCCAGCAGCCAGGTAGTCAGGGCTTCCTACGAGCAGTACTTC. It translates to CASSQVVRASYEQYF.

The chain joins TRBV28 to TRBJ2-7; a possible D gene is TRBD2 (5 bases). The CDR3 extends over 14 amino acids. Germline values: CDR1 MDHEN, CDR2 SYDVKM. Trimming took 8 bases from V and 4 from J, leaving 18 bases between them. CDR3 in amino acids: CASYRGGGPYEQYF. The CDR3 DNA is TGTGCCAGCTACCGGGGTGGCGGGCCTTACGAGCAGTACTTC.

The CDR3 coding sequence is TGCGCCAGCAGGGGACTAGCGGGCCAGGATGAGCAGTTCTTC. Translated: CASRGLAGQDEQFF. The chain couples TRBV5-1 to TRBJ2-1, with 12 nucleotides matching TRBD2. Germline V gene lookup returns CDR1 SGHRS and CDR2 YFSETQ. Trimming took 5 bases from V and 8 from J; bases not matched to a gene: 5. There are 14 residues in the CDR3.

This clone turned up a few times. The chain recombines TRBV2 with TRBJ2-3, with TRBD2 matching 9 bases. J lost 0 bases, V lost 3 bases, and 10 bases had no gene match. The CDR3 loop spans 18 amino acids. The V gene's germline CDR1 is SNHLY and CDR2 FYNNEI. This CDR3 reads CASSDPSGGYGSTDTQYF. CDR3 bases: TGTGCCAGCAGTGATCCAAGCGGGGGGTACGGTAGCACAGATACGCAGTATTTT.

DNA of the CDR3: TGTGCCAGCAGCTCTGGACAGGGTGCCTACGAGCAGTACTTC. It yields the protein CASSSGQGAYEQYF. The chain is built from TRBV7-8 and TRBJ2-7, with TRBD1 identical over 8 bases. The germline V gene has CDR1 SGHVS and CDR2 FQNEAQ. V trimming: 4 bases; J trimming: 2 bases; junction bases outside the gene matches: 4. The CDR3 totals 14 residues.

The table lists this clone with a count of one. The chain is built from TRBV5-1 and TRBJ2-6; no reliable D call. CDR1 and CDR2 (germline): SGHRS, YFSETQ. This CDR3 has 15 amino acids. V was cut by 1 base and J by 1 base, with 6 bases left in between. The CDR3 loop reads CASSLTHSGANVLTF. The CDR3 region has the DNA TGCGCCAGCAGCTTGACTCATTCTGGGGCCAACGTCCTGACTTTC.

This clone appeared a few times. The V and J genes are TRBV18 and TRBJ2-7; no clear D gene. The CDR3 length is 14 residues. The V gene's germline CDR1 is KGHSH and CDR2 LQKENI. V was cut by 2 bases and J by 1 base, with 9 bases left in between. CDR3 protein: CASSPVEQSYEQYF. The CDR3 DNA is TGTGCCAGCTCACCAGTGGAGCAGTCCTACGAGCAGTACTTC.

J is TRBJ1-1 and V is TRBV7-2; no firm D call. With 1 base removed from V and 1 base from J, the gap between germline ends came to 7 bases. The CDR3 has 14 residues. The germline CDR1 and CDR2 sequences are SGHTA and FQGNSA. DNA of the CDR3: TGTGCCAGCAGCTTAGGGCCAGAGAACACTGAAGCTTTCTTT. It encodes CASSLGPENTEAFF.

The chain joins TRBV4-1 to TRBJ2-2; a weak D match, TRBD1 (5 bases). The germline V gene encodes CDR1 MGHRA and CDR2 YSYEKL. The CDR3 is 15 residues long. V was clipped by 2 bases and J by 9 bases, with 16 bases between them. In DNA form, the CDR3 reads TGCGCCAGCAGCCAATATGGCAGGGCCGGCCGGGAGCTGTTTTTT. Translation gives CASSQYGRAGRELFF.

CDR3 coding DNA: TGCGCCAGCAGCGAGGGGGCTTCTGGAAACACCATATATTTT. It encodes CASSEGASGNTIYF. The chain employs TRBV5-1 and TRBJ1-3; 7 nucleotides agree with TRBD1. CDR1 is SGHRS and CDR2 is YFSETQ in the germline V gene. There are 14 residues in the CDR3. The ends lost 4 bases at V and 1 base at J; junction bases unmatched: 2. Complete variable domain (other parts from reference TRBV5-1 and TRBJ1-3): KAGVTQTPRYLIKTRGQQVTLSCSPISGHRSVSWYQQTPGQGLQFLFEYFSETQRNKGNFPGRFSGRQFSNSRSEMNVSTLELGDSALYLCASSEGASGNTIYFGEGSWLTVV.

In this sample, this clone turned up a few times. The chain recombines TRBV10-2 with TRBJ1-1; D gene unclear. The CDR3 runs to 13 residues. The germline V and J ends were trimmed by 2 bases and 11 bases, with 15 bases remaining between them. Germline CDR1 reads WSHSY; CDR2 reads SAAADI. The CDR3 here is CASSEGLSSSAFF. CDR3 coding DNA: TGCGCCAGCAGTGAGGGACTGAGCAGTTCCGCTTTCTTT.